The T cell receptor beta chain described here comes from a study of blood T cell repertoires in COVID-19. The method was immunoSEQ multiplex PCR; TCRdb's version includes in-frame clones alone and lacks a portion of them. The repertoire has about 45,000 clones, roughly 90% of them found once; the top ten carry about a tenth. The germline V gene has CDR1 SGHKS and CDR2 YYEKEE (reference sequence). V was pared by 2 bases and J by 7 bases, with 15 bases between. This CDR3 comprises 15 residues. The V call is TRBV5-5, the J call TRBJ1-4; a weak D match, TRBD1 (6 bases). This receptor was identified in a human donor in a cohort sampled during active COVID-19. Input material: peripheral blood. CDR3 DNA: TGTGCCAGCAGCTTACAGGGCAGGGGCAGTGAAAAACTGTTTTTT. This gives the protein CASSLQGRGSEKLFF.